What follows are 17 T cell receptor beta chains derived from one specimen sequenced in a study of early T cells in non-severe SARS-CoV-2 infection. TCRdb re-called the 5' RACE reads through MiXCR, storing one row per CDR3 protein. The profile covers roughly 26,000 distinct CDR3 sequences, with roughly 5% appearing a single time and around 4% taken by the ten largest. The sample was whole blood. These receptors were obtained from an adult who was a healthcare worker with PCR-confirmed SARS-CoV-2 infection or an uninfected control (not recorded which).

By share, this clonotype ranks as medium-sized. This chain links TRBV29-1 with TRBJ1-4; a weak D match, TRBD1 (6 bases). CDR3 size: 15 residues. Germline V lookup: CDR1 SQVTM, CDR2 ANQGSEA. Trimming removed 7 bases from V and 8 bases from J, with 23 bases in between. The CDR3 DNA sequence: TGCAGCGGTGCCACCACAGCGGGGGCTGTCGAAAAACTGTTTTTT. Its protein is CSGATTAGAVEKLFF. The full variable domain, its missing parts supplied by reference TRBV29-1 and TRBJ1-4, is SAVISQKPSRDICQRGTSLTIQCQVDSQVTMMFWYRQQPGQSLTLIATANQGSEATYESGFVIDKFPISRPNLTFSTLTVSNMSPEDSSIYLCSGATTAGAVEKLFFGSGTQLSVL.

This clonotype was recorded many times. The V and J genes are TRBV27 and TRBJ2-2; 7 bases map to TRBD2. The CDR3 loop spans 13 amino acids. V trimming: 5 bases; J trimming: 7 bases; junction bases outside the gene matches: 4. Germline CDR1 MNHEY, CDR2 SMNVEV (reference sequence). The CDR3 bases are TGTGCCAGCAGTGAGCGGGGAGGCGGGGAGCTGTTTTTT. This codes for CASSERGGGELFF.

This clonotype occurred a few times. This chain connects TRBV20-1 to TRBJ1-5; 7 bases fit TRBD1. The CDR3 is 12 amino acids. V trimming: 4 bases; J trimming: 7 bases; junction bases outside the gene matches: 4. The germline CDR1 and CDR2 sequences are DFQATT and SNEGSKA (reference sequence). Here the CDR3 reads CSATPDRQPQHF. The DNA of the CDR3 is TGCAGTGCTACCCCGGACAGGCAGCCCCAGCATTTT.

This chain joins TRBV12-3 or TRBV12-4 and TRBJ2-1; 9 nucleotides agree with TRBD1. Trimming removed 6 bases from V and 5 bases from J; junction bases left unmatched: 11. The CDR3 sequence is 16 residues long. The CDR3 here is CASSFRGTGRDNEQFF. CDR3 DNA: TGTGCCAGCAGCTTCCGGGGGACAGGGAGAGACAATGAGCAGTTCTTC.

In its sample, this clonotype was seen a few times. This chain uses TRBV27 with TRBJ2-3; 15 bases are a match to TRBD2. Germline V gene sequence: CDR1 MNHEY, CDR2 SMNVEV (reference sequence). V lost 6 bases and J lost 5; bases outside the gene matches: 6. The CDR3 consists of 16 residues. CDR3 sequence (DNA): TGTGCCAGCAGACCGGGACTAGCGGGGGGAGTAGATACGCAGTATTTT. As protein: CASRPGLAGGVDTQYF.

This clonotype was seen a few times. The chain has TRBV10-3 and TRBJ2-7; D gene ambiguous. CDR3 length: 12 amino acids. V was trimmed by 1 base and J by 1 base, leaving 2 bases between them. Germline V gene lookup returns CDR1 ENHRY and CDR2 SYGVKD. CDR3 DNA: TGTGCCATCAGTGAGTTATCCTACGAGCAGTACTTC. Protein sequence: CAISELSYEQYF.

There are a few counts of this clonotype. The chain links TRBV7-2 to TRBJ2-3; a possible D gene is TRBD1 (5 bases). This CDR3 comprises 17 residues. The V end was cut by 1 base, the J end by 0 bases, with 14 bases between. Germline V gene lookup returns CDR1 SGHTA and CDR2 FQGNSA. In DNA form, the CDR3 reads TGTGCCAGCAGCTTAGTCTCTAGGGGTGCTAGCACAGATACGCAGTATTTT. It is translated as CASSLVSRGASTDTQYF.

This clonotype was observed at least ten times. The chain joins TRBV27 to TRBJ2-2; 10 bases are shared with TRBD2. The CDR3 length is 15 residues. V was clipped by 5 bases and J by 4 bases; unmatched bases: 4. Germline lookup yields CDR1 MNHEY and CDR2 SMNVEV (reference sequence). CDR3 in amino acids: CASSTSGVGTGELFF. The CDR3 DNA is TGTGCCAGCAGTACTAGCGGGGTTGGCACCGGGGAGCTGTTTTTT.

The chain is built from TRBV5-1 and TRBJ2-2; 8 bases line up with TRBD1. The ends lost 3 bases at V and 2 bases at J; junction bases unmatched: 6. The germline V gene has CDR1 SGHRS and CDR2 YFSETQ. This CDR3 region has 16 residues. The CDR3: CASSSSQGANTGELFF. In DNA form, the CDR3 reads TGCGCCAGCAGCTCCTCCCAGGGGGCTAACACCGGGGAGCTGTTTTTT.

This chain joins TRBV5-1 and TRBJ1-6; no clear D. The V and J ends lost 4 bases and 8 bases respectively, with 7 bases between them. The length of the CDR3 is 12 residues. Germline V lookup: CDR1 SGHRS, CDR2 YFSETQ. In DNA, the CDR3 is TGCGCCAGCAGCGTGGCGGATTCACCCCTCCACTTT. This translates into CASSVADSPLHF. The variable domain in full, completed from reference TRBV5-1 and TRBJ1-6, reads KAGVTQTPRYLIKTRGQQVTLSCSPISGHRSVSWYQQTPGQGLQFLFEYFSETQRNKGNFPGRFSGRQFSNSRSEMNVSTLELGDSALYLCASSVADSPLHFGNGTRLTVT.

This clonotype was detected ten times or more. The chain carries TRBV6-1 and TRBJ2-3, with TRBD2 matching 8 bases. Germline CDR1 and CDR2: MNHNS and SASEGT. CDR3 length: 16 amino acids. V was pared by 6 bases and J by 4 bases, with 12 bases of the junction left unmatched. CDR3 in DNA: TGTGCCAGCAGCCCCTCGCGGGGGGCCGGGGCAGATACGCAGTATTTT. It is translated as CASSPSRGAGADTQYF.

The rearrangement uses TRBV10-1 and TRBJ2-3; TRBD1 or TRBD2 may be the D gene (5 bases each). CDR1 and CDR2 (germline): WNHNN, SYGVQD (reference sequence). Trimming took 3 bases from V and 4 from J, leaving 8 bases between them. There are 13 residues in the CDR3. CDR3 coding DNA: TGCGCCAGCAGTGACACGGGGCCAGATACGCAGTATTTT. Translating gives CASSDTGPDTQYF.

In its sample, this clonotype was seen a few times. This sequence joins TRBV5-1 and TRBJ1-2, with unresolved D. The germline V and J ends were trimmed by 0 bases and 5 bases, with 11 bases remaining between them. The CDR3 runs to 14 residues. CDR1 is SGHRS and CDR2 is YFSETQ in the germline V gene. The CDR3 is CASSLAVSSYGYTF. CDR3 bases: TGCGCCAGCAGCTTGGCCGTCTCTTCTTATGGCTACACCTTC. Full variable domain (rest looked up from reference TRBV5-1 and TRBJ1-2): KAGVTQTPRYLIKTRGQQVTLSCSPISGHRSVSWYQQTPGQGLQFLFEYFSETQRNKGNFPGRFSGRQFSNSRSEMNVSTLELGDSALYLCASSLAVSSYGYTFGSGTRLTVV.

Ten or more counts support this clonotype. V gene TRBV6-5 combines with J gene TRBJ1-1, with no clear D. This CDR3 has 14 amino acids. V was trimmed by 3 bases and J by 4 bases, leaving 12 bases between them. The germline gives CDR1 MNHEY, CDR2 SVGAGI. CDR3 coding DNA: TGTGCCAGCAGTTATAGTAGGGTGACCACTGAAGCTTTCTTT. Amino acid sequence: CASSYSRVTTEAFF.

J is TRBJ2-7 and V is TRBV11-2, with 10 bases aligning to TRBD1. The CDR3 length is 16 residues. Trimming removed 2 bases from V and 1 base from J; junction bases left unmatched: 5. Germline V gene sequence: CDR1 SGHAT, CDR2 FQNNGV. CDR3 coding DNA: TGTGCCAGCAGCTTACTCTGGACAGGGGGTTCCTACGAGCAGTACTTC. It translates to CASSLLWTGGSYEQYF.

This clonotype was detected ten times or more. The chain uses TRBV6-6 and TRBJ1-2; D uncertain. The V gene lost 6 bases and the J gene lost 5 bases, with 16 bases spanning the gap. Looked up from germline, CDR1 is MNHNY and CDR2 is SVGAGI (reference sequence). The CDR3 runs 14 residues. The CDR3 bases are TGTGCCAGCAGGGACCTGAGTCAGTCATATGGCTACACCTTC. It is translated as CASRDLSQSYGYTF.

In its sample, this clonotype was seen many times. The genes are TRBV7-9 and TRBJ1-4; D is uncertain. V was clipped by 1 base and J by 6 bases, with 6 bases between them. In germline, CDR1 is SEHNR, CDR2 FQNEAQ (reference sequence). There are 13 residues in the CDR3. CDR3 in DNA: TGTGCCAGCAGCTTAGGAGGCGATGAAAAACTGTTTTTT. This translates into CASSLGGDEKLFF.